These 8 T cell receptor beta chains were sequenced from one sample in a study of Graves' ophthalmopathy and Graves' hyperthyroidism. Using RNA transcripts, the TCR beta CDR3 regions were amplified. First-round RT-PCR relied on HTBI primers, and a second-round multiplex PCR came next. TCRdb called the multiplex PCR reads again in MiXCR, with one record for every CDR3 protein. The repertoire holds about 550,000 distinct CDR3 sequences, with 35% to 40% as singletons. The specimen sequenced was peripheral blood or thyroid tissue (not recorded which). The receptors were gathered from an adult man with Graves' hyperthyroidism.

Concerning this clonotype: One junction end does not reproduce the germline sequence, and a read error may be involved. This chain connects TRBV9 to TRBJ1-2; a weak D match, TRBD1 (5 bases). The CDR3 spans 16 residues. Germline V gene sequence: CDR1 SGDLS, CDR2 YYNGEE. The DNA of the CDR3 is TGTGCCAGCAGCGGAGGGGTGGAGGGCCCTAACTATGGCCACACCTTC. Protein product: CASSGGVEGPNYGHTF.

This clonotype occurred many times. CDR3 region: CASSRWRLAGKNTGELFF. The DNA for the CDR3 is TGTGCCAGCAGCCGTTGGCGACTAGCGGGGAAGAACACCGGGGAGCTGTTTTTT. The chain couples TRBV7-9 to TRBJ2-2, with TRBD2 matching over 11 bases. Losses at the gene ends were 5 bases for V and 1 base for J; bases not matched to a gene: 9. The CDR3 has 18 residues. Germline CDR1 is SEHNR and CDR2 is FQNEAQ (reference sequence).

This clonotype was counted many times. Here the CDR3 reads CASSQGRDYGYTF. The CDR3, as DNA: TGTGCCAGCAGCCAAGGAAGAGACTATGGCTACACCTTC. The chain carries TRBV14 and TRBJ1-2; no clear D. The V and J ends lost 1 base and 3 bases respectively, with 6 bases between them. This CDR3 is 13 amino acids long. Germline assignment: CDR1 SGHDN and CDR2 FVKESK.

This clonotype turned up a few times. This chain uses TRBV28 with TRBJ1-5; the D is unclear. V lost 4 bases, J lost 0 bases, and 7 bases lay in between. This CDR3 has 14 residues. The V gene's germline CDR1 is MDHEN and CDR2 SYDVKM. CDR3 residues: CASSYGYSNQPQHF. The CDR3 bases are TGTGCCAGCAGTTACGGGTATAGCAATCAGCCCCAGCATTTT.

The sample holds a few counts of this clonotype. The chain recombines TRBV5-8 with TRBJ2-6; possibly TRBD1 or TRBD2 for D (6 bases each). The CDR3 sequence is 17 residues long. Trimming removed 0 bases at V and 1 base at J, with 11 bases between. Germline CDR1 SGHTS, CDR2 YDEGEE. The CDR3 loop reads CASSLGGAGSGANVLTF. CDR3 nucleotide sequence: TGTGCCAGCAGCTTGGGGGGGGCAGGGTCTGGGGCCAACGTCCTGACTTTC.

Points on this clonotype: Possible read error: a much larger clone is one base away. The CDR3 does not end in the conserved phenylalanine or tryptophan, so this is likely a read error. The V gene is TRBV10-3, the J gene TRBJ1-1; TRBD1 might be the D (5 bases). This CDR3 spans 15 amino acids. Germline CDR1 reads ENHRY; CDR2 reads SYGVKD. For the CDR3, the DNA is TGTGCCAGCAGTTACTCGGACACCCAGAACACTGAAGCTTTCCTT. As protein: CASSYSDTQNTEAFL.

The genes are TRBV11-2 and TRBJ1-1; no definite D call. V gave up 4 bases and J gave up 1 base, with 13 bases separating them. This CDR3 has 15 residues. The V gene's germline CDR1 is SGHAT and CDR2 FQNNGV. Written as DNA, the CDR3 is TGTGCCAGCAGCTCCCTGGGAGGGAGGAACACTGAAGCTTTCTTT. It is translated as CASSSLGGRNTEAFF.

The table lists this clonotype with many counts. The J gene is TRBJ1-1, the V gene TRBV7-3; D ambiguous. The germline CDR1 and CDR2 sequences are SGHTA and FQGTGA. The CDR3 spans 13 residues. With 2 bases removed from V and 2 bases from J, the gap between germline ends came to 6 bases. The CDR3 sequence: CASSLEYNTEAFF. The CDR3 nucleotides are TGTGCCAGCAGCTTAGAATACAACACTGAAGCTTTCTTT.